The 22 T cell receptor beta chains presented below share a single source sample, sequenced in a study of OX40 agonist ivuxolimab in advanced cancers. Measured with immunoSEQ multiplex PCR; TCRdb has only the in-frame clones, and not every one. The data contain roughly 30,000 clones, under 85% of them singletons. The starting material was CD4+ or CD8+ T cells sorted from blood, obtained in a trial of the OX40 agonist ivuxolimab. These receptors all stem from an adult with an advanced solid tumor such as melanoma, head and neck, liver or kidney cancer.

This clone came up a few times. This chain connects TRBV10-3 to TRBJ1-1, with 9 positions matching TRBD1. V dropped 6 bases and J dropped 4; count of bases not matched to a gene: 9. Per germline, CDR1 ENHRY and CDR2 SYGVKD. The CDR3 sequence is 15 residues long. In DNA, the CDR3 is TGTGCCATCAGGCCGCCGGGACAGGGTTCCACTGAAGCTTTCTTT. Its protein product is CAIRPPGQGSTEAFF.

The V and J genes are TRBV18 and TRBJ1-1; D gene unclear. CDR1 is KGHSH and CDR2 is LQKENI in the germline V gene. The V end was cut by 6 bases, the J end by 5 bases, with 10 bases between. This CDR3 has 12 residues. CDR3 in DNA: TGTGCCAGCTCCCGCGATTGGACTGAAGCTTTCTTT. Encoded protein: CASSRDWTEAFF.

The chain links TRBV4-1 to TRBJ2-3, with 8 bases matching TRBD1. In germline, CDR1 is MGHRA, CDR2 YSYEKL. This CDR3 comprises 18 residues. V lost 0 bases, J lost 6 bases, and 14 bases stayed unmatched. The CDR3 DNA is TGCGCCAGCAGCCAAGATTTGTACCAGGGGGCAGGTCCCGATACGCAGTATTTT. Amino acids: CASSQDLYQGAGPDTQYF.

V usage is TRBV6-1 and J usage is TRBJ2-7, with 7 bases lining up with TRBD2. Per germline, CDR1 MNHNS and CDR2 SASEGT. This CDR3 has 16 amino acids. The V gene end was trimmed by 3 bases and the J gene end by 1 base; junction bases not matched to a gene: 9. CDR3 loop: CASSDFFAGVSYEQYF. CDR3 coding DNA: TGTGCCAGCAGTGACTTCTTTGCGGGGGTTTCCTACGAGCAGTACTTC.

The genes are TRBV12-5 and TRBJ1-3; 7 bases are shared with TRBD1. V shed 4 bases and J 8 bases; nucleotides not matched to a gene: 5. Germline CDR1 is LGHNT and CDR2 is FRNRAP. The CDR3 loop spans 13 amino acids. The CDR3 here is CASGYSGGYTIYF. The CDR3 coding sequence is TGTGCTAGTGGTTACTCAGGGGGGTACACCATATATTTT. The entire variable domain, with the rest obtained from reference TRBV12-5 and TRBJ1-3, is as follows: DARVTQTPRHKVTEMGQEVTMRCQPILGHNTVFWYRQTMMQGLELLAYFRNRAPLDDSGMPKDRFSAEMPDATLATLKIQPSEPRDSAVYFCASGYSGGYTIYFGEGSWLTVV.

V gene TRBV2 combines with J gene TRBJ1-4; the D is unclear. The germline gives CDR1 SNHLY, CDR2 FYNNEI. The V end was cut by 0 bases, the J end by 10 bases, with 12 bases between. The CDR3 extends over 14 amino acids. This chain's CDR3 is CASSEAYGAIKLFF. The CDR3 nucleotides read TGTGCCAGCAGTGAAGCGTACGGCGCCATAAAACTGTTTTTT.

This clone was seen a single time. The chain links TRBV30 to TRBJ2-1, with TRBD1 as a possible D gene (6 bases). CDR1 is GTSNPN and CDR2 is SVGIG in the germline V gene (reference sequence). Trimming cost V 0 bases and J 0 bases, with 12 bases left between them. The CDR3 length is 16 residues. The CDR3 nucleotides read TGTGCCTGGAGTGTACATCGGGACACCTCCTACAATGAGCAGTTCTTC. This encodes CAWSVHRDTSYNEQFF.

This clone has only a few counts. V and J are TRBV5-1 and TRBJ1-5; 7 nucleotides align to TRBD1. Unmatched junction bases numbered 5, after V lost 0 bases and J lost 5 bases. This CDR3 is built from 15 residues. Germline lookup yields CDR1 SGHRS and CDR2 YFSETQ. CDR3 loop: CASSLGGDSYQPQHF. In DNA form, the CDR3 reads TGCGCCAGCAGCTTGGGAGGGGACAGCTATCAGCCCCAGCATTTT.

This clone was counted only a few times. This chain links TRBV28 with TRBJ2-5; D not certain. The CDR3 is 13 residues long. CDR1 is MDHEN and CDR2 is SYDVKM in the germline V gene. The V end lost 3 bases, the J end lost 7 bases, and 12 bases lay between the germline ends. The CDR3 reads CASSFPMLMTQYF. The CDR3 DNA is TGTGCCAGCAGTTTTCCCATGCTGATGACCCAGTACTTC.

The V and J genes are TRBV11-3 and TRBJ2-1; 8 bases fit TRBD2. With 5 bases clipped from V and 8 bases from J, the junction kept 11 bases outside the gene matches. Germline values: CDR1 SGHNT, CDR2 YENEEA. The length of the CDR3 is 15 residues. The CDR3 protein is CASSRGGRGLDEQFF. DNA for the CDR3: TGTGCCAGCAGCCGGGGGGGCCGAGGTTTGGATGAGCAGTTCTTC.

J is TRBJ2-1 and V is TRBV25-1, with TRBD2 matching 7 bases. Germline CDR1 reads MGHDK; CDR2 reads SYGVNS. The CDR3 runs 14 residues. The V and J ends lost 10 bases and 3 bases, in that order; junction bases with no gene match: 9. The CDR3 DNA reads as TGTGCCACCCAAGCTAGCGGCTTCTACAATGAGCAGTTCTTC. Amino acid sequence: CATQASGFYNEQFF. Combining the CDR3 with reference TRBV25-1 and TRBJ2-1 gives the whole variable domain EADIYQTPRYLVIGTGKKITLECSQTMGHDKMYWYQQDPGMELHLIHYSYGVNSTEKGDLSSESTVSRIRTEHFPLTLESARPSHTSQYLCATQASGFYNEQFFGPGTRLTVL.

The gene calls are TRBV7-9 and TRBJ2-3; TRBD2 aligns across 11 bases. V was pared by 3 bases and J by 4 bases, with 0 bases of the junction left unmatched. The CDR3 spans 14 residues. The germline CDR1 and CDR2 sequences are SEHNR and FQNEAQ (reference sequence). CDR3 DNA sequence: TGTGCCAGCAGCTTTAGCGGGAGGGCAGATACGCAGTATTTT. It translates to CASSFSGRADTQYF.

The rearrangement uses TRBV4-1 and TRBJ2-2; TRBD1 matches at 8 bases. Looked up from germline, CDR1 is MGHRA and CDR2 is YSYEKL. V lost 1 base to trimming and J lost 4 bases; unmatched junction nucleotides: 8. CDR3 length: 17 residues. The CDR3 sequence: CASSQVPRTGSTGELFF. The CDR3 DNA sequence: TGCGCCAGCAGCCAAGTGCCCCGGACAGGGAGCACCGGGGAGCTGTTTTTT.

The chain has TRBV20-1 and TRBJ1-1; 8 bases align to TRBD1. V trimming: 3 bases; J trimming: 9 bases; junction bases outside the gene matches: 3. Germline V gives CDR1 DFQATT, CDR2 SNEGSKA (reference sequence). There are 11 residues in the CDR3. This CDR3 is CSARDREKAFF. Here the CDR3 DNA reads TGCAGTGCTAGGGACAGGGAGAAAGCTTTCTTT.

This clone was counted once. The V gene is TRBV5-1, the J gene TRBJ2-5; D might be TRBD1 (7 bases). Trimming cost V 0 bases and J 2 bases, with 11 bases left between them. CDR1 and CDR2 from the germline V gene are SGHRS and YFSETQ. The CDR3 is 15 amino acids. The CDR3 DNA reads as TGCGCCAGCAGCTTGGAGGGGGGACAGCAAGAGACCCAGTACTTC. It is translated as CASSLEGGQQETQYF. Using reference TRBV5-1 and TRBJ2-5 for the parts outside the CDR3, the full variable domain is KAGVTQTPRYLIKTRGQQVTLSCSPISGHRSVSWYQQTPGQGLQFLFEYFSETQRNKGNFPGRFSGRQFSNSRSEMNVSTLELGDSALYLCASSLEGGQQETQYFGPGTRLLVL.

This clone was counted between two and nine times. V is TRBV19 and J is TRBJ1-2; D gene unclear. The V gene's germline CDR1 is LNHDA and CDR2 SQIVND (reference sequence). This CDR3 is built from 11 residues. V shed 2 bases and J shed 5 bases, with 3 bases lying between them. The CDR3 bases are TGTGCCAGTAGTATAAAGTATGGCTACACCTTC. It translates to CASSIKYGYTF.

This clone was observed a few times. J is TRBJ2-2 and V is TRBV30; weak D call: TRBD1 (6 bases). Germline V lookup: CDR1 GTSNPN, CDR2 SVGIG (reference sequence). This CDR3 contains 15 residues. Trimming pared 2 bases from V and 2 bases from J, leaving 12 bases between. CDR3 sequence: CAWSKGQLNTGELFF. CDR3 coding DNA: TGTGCCTGGAGTAAAGGACAGCTCAACACCGGGGAGCTGTTTTTT. Drawing the rest from reference TRBV30 and TRBJ2-2, the complete variable domain is SQTIHQWPATLVQPVGSPLSLECTVEGTSNPNLYWYRQAAGRGLQLLFYSVGIGQISSEVPQNLSASRPQDRQFILSSKKLLLSDSGFYLCAWSKGQLNTGELFFGEGSRLTVL.

V gene TRBV19 combines with J gene TRBJ1-2, with 7 bases aligning to TRBD1. Germline V gene data show CDR1 as LNHDA and CDR2 as SQIVND (reference sequence). This CDR3 comprises 14 residues. Unmatched junction bases numbered 7, after V lost 7 bases and J lost 2 bases. CDR3: CASTRVGGNYGYTF. In DNA form, the CDR3 reads TGTGCCAGTACCCGGGTAGGGGGCAACTATGGCTACACCTTC.

V and J are TRBV5-1 and TRBJ1-3; D ambiguous. V gave up 5 bases and J gave up 4 bases, with 4 bases separating them. The CDR3 runs to 11 residues. The germline V gene has CDR1 SGHRS and CDR2 YFSETQ. CDR3 bases: TGCGCCAGCAGTACAGGAAACACCATATATTTT. Protein: CASSTGNTIYF. Complete variable domain (other parts from reference TRBV5-1 and TRBJ1-3): KAGVTQTPRYLIKTRGQQVTLSCSPISGHRSVSWYQQTPGQGLQFLFEYFSETQRNKGNFPGRFSGRQFSNSRSEMNVSTLELGDSALYLCASSTGNTIYFGEGSWLTVV.

This clone was observed a single time. The chain joins TRBV6-1 to TRBJ1-3; D call uncertain. Germline-derived CDR1 and CDR2 are MNHNS and SASEGT. This CDR3 is 15 amino acids long. With 9 bases removed from V and 0 bases from J, the gap between germline ends came to 15 bases. CDR3 DNA sequence: TGTGCCAGTACAAGACAAGCTTTCTCTGGAAACACCATATATTTT. Translation gives CASTRQAFSGNTIYF.

The J gene is TRBJ2-1, the V gene TRBV5-8, with 9 bases identical to TRBD2. The CDR3 is 13 amino acids. Germline CDR1 SGHTS, CDR2 YDEGEE. V was pared by 4 bases and J by 12 bases, with 8 bases of the junction left unmatched. CDR3 in DNA: TGTGCCAGCAGCGGCGGGACTAGCATTTGGCAGTTCTTC. This sequence encodes CASSGGTSIWQFF.

This clone occurred a few times. The chain has TRBV30 and TRBJ1-3, with 7 nucleotides matching TRBD1. The CDR3 extends over 15 amino acids. After removal of 5 bases from V and 0 bases from J, the junction contained 7 bases not matched to a gene. Germline CDR1 is GTSNPN and CDR2 is SVGIG (reference sequence). This CDR3 is CAWSPGQSSGNTIYF. CDR3 DNA sequence: TGTGCCTGGTCACCGGGACAGAGCTCTGGAAACACCATATATTTT.